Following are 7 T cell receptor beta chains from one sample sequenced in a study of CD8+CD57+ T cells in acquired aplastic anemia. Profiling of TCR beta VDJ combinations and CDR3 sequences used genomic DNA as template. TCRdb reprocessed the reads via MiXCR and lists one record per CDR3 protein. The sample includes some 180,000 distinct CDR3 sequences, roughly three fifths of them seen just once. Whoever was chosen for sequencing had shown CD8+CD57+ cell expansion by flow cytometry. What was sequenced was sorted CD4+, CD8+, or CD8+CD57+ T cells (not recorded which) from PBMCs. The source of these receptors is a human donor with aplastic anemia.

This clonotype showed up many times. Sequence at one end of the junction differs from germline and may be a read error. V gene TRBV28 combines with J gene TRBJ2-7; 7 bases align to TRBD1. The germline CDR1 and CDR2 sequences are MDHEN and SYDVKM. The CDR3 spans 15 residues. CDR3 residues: CASTLRTGGRHEQYF. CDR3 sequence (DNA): TGTGCCAGCACTTTAAGGACAGGAGGTCGGCACGAGCAGTACTTC.

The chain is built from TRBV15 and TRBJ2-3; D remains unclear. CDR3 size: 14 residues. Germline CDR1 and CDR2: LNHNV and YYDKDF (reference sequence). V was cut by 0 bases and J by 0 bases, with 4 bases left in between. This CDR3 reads CATSREGSTDTQYF. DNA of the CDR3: TGTGCCACCAGCAGAGAGGGCAGCACAGATACGCAGTATTTT. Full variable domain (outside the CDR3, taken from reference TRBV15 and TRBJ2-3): DAMVIQNPRYQVTQFGKPVTLSCSQTLNHNVMYWYQQKSSQAPKLLFHYYDKDFNNEADTPDNFQSRRPNTSFCFLDIRSPGLGDTAMYLCATSREGSTDTQYFGPGTRLTVL.

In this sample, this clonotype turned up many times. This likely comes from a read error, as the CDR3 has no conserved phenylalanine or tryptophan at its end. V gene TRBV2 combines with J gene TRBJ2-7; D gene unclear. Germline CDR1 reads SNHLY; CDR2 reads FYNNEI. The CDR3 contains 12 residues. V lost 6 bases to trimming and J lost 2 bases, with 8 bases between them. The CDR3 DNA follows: TGTGCCAGCAGATGGATGGCCTACGAGCAGTACCTC. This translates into CASRWMAYEQYL.

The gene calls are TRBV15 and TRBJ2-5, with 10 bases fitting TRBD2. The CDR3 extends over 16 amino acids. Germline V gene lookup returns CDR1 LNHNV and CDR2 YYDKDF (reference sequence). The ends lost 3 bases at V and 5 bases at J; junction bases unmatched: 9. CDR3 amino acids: CATSSATSGTGETQYF. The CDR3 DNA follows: TGTGCCACCAGCAGCGCCACTAGCGGGACGGGGGAGACCCAGTACTTC.

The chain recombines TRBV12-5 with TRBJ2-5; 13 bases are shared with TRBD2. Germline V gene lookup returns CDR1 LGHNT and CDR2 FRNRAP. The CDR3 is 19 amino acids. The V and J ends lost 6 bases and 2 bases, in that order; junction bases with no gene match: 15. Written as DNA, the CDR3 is TGTGCTAGTGGCAACAGATTCCCGGGACTAGCGGGGCAACAAGAGACCCAGTACTTC. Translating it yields CASGNRFPGLAGQQETQYF. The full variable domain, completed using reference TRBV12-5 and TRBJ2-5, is DARVTQTPRHKVTEMGQEVTMRCQPILGHNTVFWYRQTMMQGLELLAYFRNRAPLDDSGMPKDRFSAEMPDATLATLKIQPSEPRDSAVYFCASGNRFPGLAGQQETQYFGPGTRLLVL.

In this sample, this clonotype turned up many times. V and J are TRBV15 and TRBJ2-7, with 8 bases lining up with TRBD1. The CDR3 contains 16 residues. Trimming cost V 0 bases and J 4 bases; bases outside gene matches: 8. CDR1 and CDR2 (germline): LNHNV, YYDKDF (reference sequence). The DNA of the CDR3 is TGTGCCACCAGCAGAGATGTCAGGGGGCTTGGTTACGAGCAGTACTTC. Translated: CATSRDVRGLGYEQYF. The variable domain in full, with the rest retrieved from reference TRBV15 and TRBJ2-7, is DAMVIQNPRYQVTQFGKPVTLSCSQTLNHNVMYWYQQKSSQAPKLLFHYYDKDFNNEADTPDNFQSRRPNTSFCFLDIRSPGLGDTAMYLCATSRDVRGLGYEQYFGPGTRLTVT.

The CDR3, as DNA: TGTGCCACCAGTGATCCACTGAGTGACAGAGCCTACGAGCAGTACTTC. This translates into CATSDPLSDRAYEQYF. The J gene is TRBJ2-7, the V gene TRBV24-1, with a possible D match to TRBD1 (5 bases). This CDR3 has 16 amino acids. Germline V gene sequence: CDR1 KGHDR, CDR2 SFDVKD. The ends were cut back, 3 bases at V and 2 bases at J, with 16 bases in the middle.